The next 27 T cell receptor beta chains were all read from a single sample in a study of early T cells in non-severe SARS-CoV-2 infection. TCRdb analysed the 5' RACE reads with MiXCR anew, one entry per CDR3 protein. The sample shows 80,000 or so distinct CDR3 sequences, more than 13% of them seen only once. Sequencing was done on a sample of whole blood. These receptors came from an adult who was a healthcare worker with PCR-confirmed SARS-CoV-2 infection or an uninfected control (not recorded which).

The chain carries TRBV27 and TRBJ2-1; maybe TRBD1 (6 bases). Germline V lookup: CDR1 MNHEY, CDR2 SMNVEV (reference sequence). V was cut by 4 bases and J by 3 bases, with 16 bases left in between. The CDR3 has 16 residues. CDR3 DNA sequence: TGTGCCAGCAGTTCCTCCACAACAGGGATCTACAATGAGCAGTTCTTC. Amino acid sequence: CASSSSTTGIYNEQFF.

The chain recombines TRBV12-3 or TRBV12-4 with TRBJ2-7; tentative D call: TRBD1 (7 bases). Trimming took 6 bases from V and 2 from J, leaving 14 bases between them. The CDR3 is made up of 14 amino acids. The CDR3 DNA follows: TGTGCCAGCAGGTCCGCAGGGGGGCCCTACGAGCAGTACTTC. Its protein product is CASRSAGGPYEQYF.

This clonotype was observed at least ten times. This chain uses TRBV18 with TRBJ1-4, with D uncertain. Trimming took 0 bases from V and 8 from J, leaving 4 bases between them. CDR3 length equals 12 residues. The germline V gene encodes CDR1 KGHSH and CDR2 LQKENI. The CDR3 reads CASSPPGEKLFF. CDR3 DNA sequence: TGTGCCAGCTCACCACCGGGAGAAAAACTGTTTTTT. Drawing the rest from reference TRBV18 and TRBJ1-4, the complete variable domain is NAGVMQNPRHLVRRRGQEARLRCSPMKGHSHVYWYRQLPEEGLKFMVYLQKENIIDESGMPKERFSAEFPKEGPSILRIQQVVRGDSAAYFCASSPPGEKLFFGSGTQLSVL.

As concerns this clonotype: A much larger clone lies one base from this, so it may be a read error. The chain carries TRBV3-1 and TRBJ2-1; D not resolved. Germline assignment: CDR1 LGHDT and CDR2 YNNKEL (reference sequence). This CDR3 has 13 residues. The CDR3 DNA follows: TGTGCCAGCAGCCCCAGTGGGCGCAATGAGCAGTCCTTC. Amino acid sequence: CASSPSGRNEQSF.

This clonotype has at least ten counts. The gene calls are TRBV7-2 and TRBJ2-2, with D tentatively TRBD2 (6 bases). Germline lookup yields CDR1 SGHTA and CDR2 FQGNSA. V was cut by 5 bases and J by 5 bases, with 18 bases left in between. The CDR3 consists of 16 residues. The CDR3 spells CASSPFGGGGTGELFF. The DNA of the CDR3 is TGTGCCAGCAGCCCCTTCGGGGGAGGAGGGACCGGGGAGCTGTTTTTT.

Ten or more counts support this clonotype. The V and J genes are TRBV3-1 and TRBJ2-1; no definite D call. CDR1 and CDR2 (germline): LGHDT, YNNKEL (reference sequence). The CDR3 length is 14 residues. Trimming cost V 4 bases and J 7 bases, with 14 bases left between them. The CDR3, as DNA: TGTGCCAGCAGCCCGGGTCGCCAGTGGAATGAGCAGTTCTTC. Amino acid sequence: CASSPGRQWNEQFF.

This clonotype was seen at least ten times. The chain joins TRBV6-2 or TRBV6-3 to TRBJ2-5, with 9 bases aligning to TRBD1. The CDR3 extends over 14 amino acids. V gave up 6 bases and J gave up 5 bases; unmatched junction bases: 7. Germline CDR1 is MNHEY and CDR2 is SVGEGT. In DNA, the CDR3 is TGTGCCAGCAGGGCGGACAGGGGCTACGAGACCCAGTACTTC. Its protein is CASRADRGYETQYF.

This clonotype appeared many times. The chain recombines TRBV7-6 with TRBJ2-5; D may be TRBD1 (5 bases). The CDR3 contains 16 residues. Trimming pared 5 bases from V and 2 bases from J, leaving 18 bases between. Germline V lookup: CDR1 SGHVS, CDR2 FNYEAQ. CDR3 sequence reads: CASSLETAILQETQYF. In DNA, the CDR3 is TGTGCCAGCAGCCTGGAGACAGCGATACTTCAAGAGACCCAGTACTTC.

A few counts support this clonotype. The V call is TRBV12-5, the J call TRBJ2-1; D assignment may be TRBD1 or TRBD2 (5 bases each). The CDR3 contains 16 residues. Germline lookup yields CDR1 LGHNT and CDR2 FRNRAP. V was clipped by 1 base and J by 5 bases, with 15 bases between them. DNA of the CDR3: TGTGCTAGTGGTTTGGAGGGACCCATTCAGAACAATGAGCAGTTCTTC. It encodes CASGLEGPIQNNEQFF.

V gene TRBV30 combines with J gene TRBJ2-1; D may be TRBD1 or TRBD2 (5 bases each). Trimming stripped 5 bases from V and 3 bases from J, with 20 bases between. The CDR3 runs 16 residues. Per germline, CDR1 GTSNPN and CDR2 SVGIG (reference sequence). The DNA of the CDR3 is TGTGCCTGGGCAACCTCCGGGGCCGGTCGCTACAATGAGCAGTTCTTC. Protein sequence: CAWATSGAGRYNEQFF.

The chain joins TRBV5-1 to TRBJ2-3; D is unclear. The CDR3 extends over 16 amino acids. The V end was cut by 1 base, the J end by 2 bases, with 14 bases between. Per the germline V gene, CDR1 is SGHRS and CDR2 is YFSETQ. The CDR3 region is CASSLKSLASTDTQYF. CDR3 in DNA: TGCGCCAGCAGCTTGAAGTCTCTTGCTTCCACAGATACGCAGTATTTT.

CDR3 bases: TGTGCCAGCAGGAGGACAGGGGTTAGCACAGATACGCAGTATTTT. Its protein is CASRRTGVSTDTQYF. This chain connects TRBV12-3 or TRBV12-4 to TRBJ2-3; 9 nucleotides align to TRBD1. CDR3 length equals 15 residues. After removal of 6 bases from V and 0 bases from J, the junction contained 4 bases not matched to a gene.

The chain is built from TRBV28 and TRBJ2-2; tentative D call: TRBD1 (5 bases). The germline CDR1 and CDR2 sequences are MDHEN and SYDVKM. The ends were cut back, 10 bases at V and 4 bases at J, with 13 bases in the middle. CDR3 length: 13 residues. The CDR3 nucleotides read TGTGCCATTGAGTTAGGGGTCACCGGGGAGCTGTTTTTT. Protein sequence: CAIELGVTGELFF. The full variable domain, its missing parts supplied by reference TRBV28 and TRBJ2-2, is DVKVTQSSRYLVKRTGEKVFLECVQDMDHENMFWYRQDPGLGLRLIYFSYDVKMKEKGDIPEGYSVSREKKERFSLILESASTNQTSMYLCAIELGVTGELFFGEGSRLTVL.

The chain has TRBV29-1 and TRBJ2-5, with D perhaps TRBD2 (6 bases). Trimming took 4 bases from V and 2 from J, leaving 8 bases between them. This CDR3 is 12 amino acids long. Germline V gene data show CDR1 as SQVTM and CDR2 as ANQGSEA. The DNA for the CDR3 is TGCAGCGTTGGGAGGGAACAAGAGACCCAGTACTTC. Protein product: CSVGREQETQYF.

This clonotype was recorded a few times. The chain recombines TRBV5-8 with TRBJ2-2; D ambiguous. Germline CDR1 SGHTS, CDR2 YDEGEE. The V end lost 10 bases, the J end lost 0 bases, and 13 bases lay between the germline ends. The CDR3 is 14 residues long. The CDR3 reads CAPSWVTNTGELFF. The CDR3 DNA is TGTGCCCCGTCGTGGGTGACGAACACCGGGGAGCTGTTTTTT. Using reference TRBV5-8 and TRBJ2-2 for the parts outside the CDR3, the full variable domain is EAGVTQSPTHLIKTRGQQATLRCSPISGHTSVYWYQQALGLGLQFLLWYDEGEERNRGNFPPRFSGRQFPNYSSELNVNALELEDSALYLCAPSWVTNTGELFFGEGSRLTVL.

The chain recombines TRBV30 with TRBJ1-6; D gene unclear. The CDR3 spans 13 residues. Germline-derived CDR1 and CDR2 are GTSNPN and SVGIG (reference sequence). V was shortened by 4 bases and J by 4 bases, with 8 bases between the two germline ends. The CDR3 region has the DNA TGTGCCTGGATGGACGGATATAATTCACCCCTCCACTTT. This gives the protein CAWMDGYNSPLHF.

This clonotype has only a few counts. This chain joins TRBV18 and TRBJ2-5; no clear D gene. The CDR3 contains 15 residues. Trimming left V 3 bases short and J 2 bases short, with 13 bases between. Germline lookup yields CDR1 KGHSH and CDR2 LQKENI. Here the CDR3 reads CASSPVEASQETQYF. CDR3 nucleotides: TGTGCCAGCTCACCCGTAGAAGCGTCGCAAGAGACCCAGTACTTC. Supplemented by reference TRBV18 and TRBJ2-5, the full variable domain reads NAGVMQNPRHLVRRRGQEARLRCSPMKGHSHVYWYRQLPEEGLKFMVYLQKENIIDESGMPKERFSAEFPKEGPSILRIQQVVRGDSAAYFCASSPVEASQETQYFGPGTRLLVL.

V gene TRBV4-2 combines with J gene TRBJ2-5; tentatively, D is TRBD1 (6 bases). Germline V lookup: CDR1 LGHNA, CDR2 YNFKEQ. Trimming pared 1 base from V and 2 bases from J, leaving 8 bases between. The CDR3 consists of 14 residues. CDR3: CASSQGTVQETQYF. The CDR3, as DNA: TGTGCCAGCAGCCAAGGGACAGTTCAAGAGACCCAGTACTTC.

The chain is built from TRBV3-1 and TRBJ1-1; D is undetermined. The CDR3 loop spans 15 amino acids. The ends were cut back, 1 base at V and 4 bases at J, with 13 bases in the middle. The germline CDR1 and CDR2 sequences are LGHDT and YNNKEL (reference sequence). CDR3 amino acids: CASSQGGGSGTEAFF. CDR3 in DNA: TGTGCCAGCAGCCAAGGGGGAGGGAGTGGCACTGAAGCTTTCTTT.

V gene TRBV5-1 combines with J gene TRBJ1-1; TRBD1 is a possible D gene (5 bases). Deletions cut 0 bases from V and 4 bases from J, with 13 bases between. The germline gives CDR1 SGHRS, CDR2 YFSETQ. CDR3 length equals 15 residues. The CDR3 DNA reads as TGCGCCAGCAGCTTGGCCCCGGGGGGAGGCACTGAAGCTTTCTTT. Translation gives CASSLAPGGGTEAFF. Full variable domain (missing parts from reference TRBV5-1 and TRBJ1-1): KAGVTQTPRYLIKTRGQQVTLSCSPISGHRSVSWYQQTPGQGLQFLFEYFSETQRNKGNFPGRFSGRQFSNSRSEMNVSTLELGDSALYLCASSLAPGGGTEAFFGQGTRLTVV.

The J gene is TRBJ2-5, the V gene TRBV29-1; D not resolved. The germline V and J ends were trimmed by 7 bases and 4 bases, with 16 bases remaining between them. Germline CDR1 SQVTM, CDR2 ANQGSEA. This CDR3 has 13 amino acids. CDR3 in DNA: TGCAGCGCACCTACTCCGGGCTCAGAGACCCAGTACTTC. This codes for CSAPTPGSETQYF.

This clonotype has at least ten counts. J is TRBJ2-6 and V is TRBV6-6, with D tentatively TRBD1 or TRBD2 (5 bases each). The CDR3 has 15 residues. The germline gives CDR1 MNHNY, CDR2 SVGAGI (reference sequence). The V gene lost 6 bases and the J gene lost 0 bases, with 9 bases spanning the gap. CDR3 amino acids: CASRGRGSGANVLTF. CDR3 DNA sequence: TGTGCCAGCAGGGGACGGGGCTCTGGGGCCAACGTCCTGACTTTC.

The genes are TRBV10-2 and TRBJ2-1, with a weak D call TRBD2 (6 bases). Germline CDR1 is WSHSY and CDR2 is SAAADI. V lost 8 bases and J lost 8, with 10 bases in between. This CDR3 contains 11 residues. The CDR3 DNA reads as TGCGCCAGCCATAGCGGCGATGAGCAGTTCTTC. Its protein product is CASHSGDEQFF.

In its sample, this clonotype was seen a few times. CDR3 region: CASSQGAGSNQPQHF. The CDR3, as DNA: TGCGCCAGCAGCCAAGGGGCAGGAAGCAATCAGCCCCAGCATTTT. V and J are TRBV4-1 and TRBJ1-5; D uncertain. The length of the CDR3 is 15 residues. Trimming stripped 1 base from V and 1 base from J, with 8 bases between. CDR1 is MGHRA and CDR2 is YSYEKL in the germline V gene.

At least ten counts were recorded for this clonotype. V and J are TRBV10-3 and TRBJ2-7; D is possibly TRBD1 (6 bases). V was trimmed by 6 bases and J by 3 bases, leaving 9 bases between them. The CDR3 is 12 amino acids. CDR1 ENHRY and CDR2 SYGVKD come from the germline V gene. The CDR3 nucleotides read TGTGCCATCAGCCCCAGGGGCTACGAGCAGTACTTC. Protein product: CAISPRGYEQYF.

This clonotype showed up just a few times. Germline and junction disagree at one end, which may indicate a read error. The V call is TRBV6-2 or TRBV6-3, the J call TRBJ1-5, with TRBD1 as a possible D gene (6 bases). From germline, CDR1 is MNHEY and CDR2 SVGEGT. The CDR3 runs 13 residues. CDR3 sequence: CASRRQVHQLQHF. The CDR3 DNA follows: TGTGCCAGCAGACGACAGGTGCACCAGCTCCAGCATTTT.

Notes on this clonotype: An end of the junction does not agree with germline; a read error may underlie this. The chain combines TRBV3-1 with TRBJ1-3; D not certain. The germline CDR1 and CDR2 sequences are LGHDT and YNNKEL (reference sequence). The CDR3 contains 14 residues. The CDR3 nucleotides read TGTGCCAGCAACCAACTTGTGGCCGGAAACACCATATATTTT. It specifies CASNQLVAGNTIYF.